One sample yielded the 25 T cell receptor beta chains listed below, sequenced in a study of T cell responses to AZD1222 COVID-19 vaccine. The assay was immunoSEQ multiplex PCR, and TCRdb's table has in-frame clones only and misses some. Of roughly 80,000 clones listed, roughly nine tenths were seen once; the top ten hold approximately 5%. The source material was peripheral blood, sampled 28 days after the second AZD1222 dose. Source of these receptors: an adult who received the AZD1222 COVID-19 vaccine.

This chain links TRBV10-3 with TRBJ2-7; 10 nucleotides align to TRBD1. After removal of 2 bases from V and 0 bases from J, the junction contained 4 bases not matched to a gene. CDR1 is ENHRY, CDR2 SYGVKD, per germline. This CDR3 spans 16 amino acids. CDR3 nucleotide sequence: TGTGCCATCAGTGAGCCGGGACAGGGGAACTCCTACGAGCAGTACTTC. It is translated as CAISEPGQGNSYEQYF.

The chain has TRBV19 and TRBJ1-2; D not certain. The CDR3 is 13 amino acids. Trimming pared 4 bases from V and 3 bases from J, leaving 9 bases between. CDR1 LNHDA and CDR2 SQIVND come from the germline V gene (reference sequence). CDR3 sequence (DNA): TGTGCCAGTAGTAACCGGGCCTACTATGGCTACACCTTC. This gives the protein CASSNRAYYGYTF.

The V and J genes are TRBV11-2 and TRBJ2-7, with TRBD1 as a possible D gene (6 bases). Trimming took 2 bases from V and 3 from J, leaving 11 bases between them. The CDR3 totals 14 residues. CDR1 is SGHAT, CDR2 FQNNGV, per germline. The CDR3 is CASSLIEGDYEQYF. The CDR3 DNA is TGTGCCAGCAGCTTAATCGAGGGGGACTACGAGCAGTACTTC.

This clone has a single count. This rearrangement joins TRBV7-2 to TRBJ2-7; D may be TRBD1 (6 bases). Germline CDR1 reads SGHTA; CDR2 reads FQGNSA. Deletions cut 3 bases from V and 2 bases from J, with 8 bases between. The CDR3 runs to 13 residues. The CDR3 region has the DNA TGTGCCAGCAGCTTTCCAGGGGCCTACGAGCAGTACTTC. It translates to CASSFPGAYEQYF. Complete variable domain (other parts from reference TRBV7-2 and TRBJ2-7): GAGVSQSPSNKVTEKGKDVELRCDPISGHTALYWYRQSLGQGLEFLIYFQGNSAPDKSGLPSDRFSAERTGGSVSTLTIQRTQQEDSAVYLCASSFPGAYEQYFGPGTRLTVT.

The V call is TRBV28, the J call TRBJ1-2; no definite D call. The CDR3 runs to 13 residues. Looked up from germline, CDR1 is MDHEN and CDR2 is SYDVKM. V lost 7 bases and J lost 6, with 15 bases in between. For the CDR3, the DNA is TGTGCCAGCACCCTCCAGGTGGGGAATGGCTACACCTTC. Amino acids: CASTLQVGNGYTF.

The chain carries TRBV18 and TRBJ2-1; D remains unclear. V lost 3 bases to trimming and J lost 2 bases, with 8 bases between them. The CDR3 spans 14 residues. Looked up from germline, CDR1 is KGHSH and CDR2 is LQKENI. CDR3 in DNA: TGTGCCAGCTCACCGTCGGCTACCTACAATGAGCAGTTCTTC. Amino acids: CASSPSATYNEQFF. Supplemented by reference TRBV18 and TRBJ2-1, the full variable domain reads NAGVMQNPRHLVRRRGQEARLRCSPMKGHSHVYWYRQLPEEGLKFMVYLQKENIIDESGMPKERFSAEFPKEGPSILRIQQVVRGDSAAYFCASSPSATYNEQFFGPGTRLTVL.

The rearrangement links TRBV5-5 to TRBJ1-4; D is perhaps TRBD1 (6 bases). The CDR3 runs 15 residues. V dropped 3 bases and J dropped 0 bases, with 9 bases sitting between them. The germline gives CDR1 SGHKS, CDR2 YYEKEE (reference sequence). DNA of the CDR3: TGTGCCAGCAGCTCCGGACAGTCAACTAATGAAAAACTGTTTTTT. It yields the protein CASSSGQSTNEKLFF. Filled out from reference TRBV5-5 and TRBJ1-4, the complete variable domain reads DAGVTQSPTHLIKTRGQQVTLRCSPISGHKSVSWYQQVLGQGPQFIFQYYEKEERGRGNFPDRFSARQFPNYSSELNVNALLLGDSALYLCASSSGQSTNEKLFFGSGTQLSVL.

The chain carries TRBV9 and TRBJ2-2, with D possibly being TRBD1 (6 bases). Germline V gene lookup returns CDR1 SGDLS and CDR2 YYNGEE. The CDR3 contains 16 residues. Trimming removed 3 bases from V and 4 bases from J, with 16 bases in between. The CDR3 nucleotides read TGTGCCAGCAGCGCTCCACAGGGTCTTATCACCGGGGAGCTGTTTTTT. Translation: CASSAPQGLITGELFF.

DNA for the CDR3: TGTGCCACCATTAACAGTTTCTATGGCTACACCTTC. It yields the protein CATINSFYGYTF. The chain has TRBV2 and TRBJ1-2; D ambiguous. There are 12 residues in the CDR3. Germline V gene data show CDR1 as SNHLY and CDR2 as FYNNEI. Trimming took 10 bases from V and 4 from J, leaving 13 bases between them.

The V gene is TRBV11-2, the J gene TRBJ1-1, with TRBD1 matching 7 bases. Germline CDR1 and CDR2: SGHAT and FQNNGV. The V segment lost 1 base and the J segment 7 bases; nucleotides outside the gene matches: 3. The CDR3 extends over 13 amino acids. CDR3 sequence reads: CASSLGGGYEAFF. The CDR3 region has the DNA TGTGCCAGCAGCTTAGGAGGGGGCTATGAAGCTTTCTTT.

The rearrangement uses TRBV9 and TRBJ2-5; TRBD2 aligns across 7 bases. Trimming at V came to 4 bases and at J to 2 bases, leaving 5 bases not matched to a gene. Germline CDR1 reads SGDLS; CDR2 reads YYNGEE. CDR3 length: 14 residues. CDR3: CASSTRDYQETQYF. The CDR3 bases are TGTGCCAGCAGCACCCGGGACTATCAAGAGACCCAGTACTTC. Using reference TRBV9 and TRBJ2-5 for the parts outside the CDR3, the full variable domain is DSGVTQTPKHLITATGQRVTLRCSPRSGDLSVYWYQQSLDQGLQFLIQYYNGEERAKGNILERFSAQQFPDLHSELNLSSLELGDSALYFCASSTRDYQETQYFGPGTRLLVL.

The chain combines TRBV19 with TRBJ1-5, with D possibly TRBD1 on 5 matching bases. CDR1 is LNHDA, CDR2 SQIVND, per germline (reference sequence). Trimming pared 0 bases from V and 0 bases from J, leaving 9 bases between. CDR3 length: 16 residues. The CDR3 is CASSIEGPGSNQPQHF. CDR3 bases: TGTGCCAGTAGTATAGAGGGGCCAGGTAGCAATCAGCCCCAGCATTTT.

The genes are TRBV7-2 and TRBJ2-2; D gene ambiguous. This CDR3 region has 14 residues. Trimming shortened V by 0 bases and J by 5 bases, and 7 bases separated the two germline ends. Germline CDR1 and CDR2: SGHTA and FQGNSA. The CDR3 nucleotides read TGTGCCAGCAGCTTAGCTTTAGGGACCGGGGAGCTGTTTTTT. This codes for CASSLALGTGELFF.

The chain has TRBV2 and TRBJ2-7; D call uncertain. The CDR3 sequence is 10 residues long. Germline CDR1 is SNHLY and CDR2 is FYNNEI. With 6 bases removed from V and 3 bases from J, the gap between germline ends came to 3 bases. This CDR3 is CASSRYEQYF. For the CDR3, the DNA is TGTGCCAGCAGCCGCTACGAGCAGTACTTC.

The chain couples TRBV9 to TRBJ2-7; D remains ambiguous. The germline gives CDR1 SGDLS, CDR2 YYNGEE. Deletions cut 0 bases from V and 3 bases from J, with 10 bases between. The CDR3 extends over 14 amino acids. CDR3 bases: TGTGCCAGCAGCGTAGGACGGTCCGACTACGAGCAGTACTTC. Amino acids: CASSVGRSDYEQYF.

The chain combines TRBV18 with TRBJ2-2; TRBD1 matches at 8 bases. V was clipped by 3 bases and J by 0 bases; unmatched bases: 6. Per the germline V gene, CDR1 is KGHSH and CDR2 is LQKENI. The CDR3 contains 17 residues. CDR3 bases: TGTGCCAGCTCACCGAAAACGACAGGGGCGAACACCGGGGAGCTGTTTTTT. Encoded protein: CASSPKTTGANTGELFF.

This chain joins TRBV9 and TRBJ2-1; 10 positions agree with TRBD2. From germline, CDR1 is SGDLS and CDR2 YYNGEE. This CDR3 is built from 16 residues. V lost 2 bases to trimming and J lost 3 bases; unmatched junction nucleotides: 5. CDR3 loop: CASSVIAGGVYNEQFF. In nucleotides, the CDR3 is TGTGCCAGCAGCGTTATAGCGGGGGGTGTCTACAATGAGCAGTTCTTC.

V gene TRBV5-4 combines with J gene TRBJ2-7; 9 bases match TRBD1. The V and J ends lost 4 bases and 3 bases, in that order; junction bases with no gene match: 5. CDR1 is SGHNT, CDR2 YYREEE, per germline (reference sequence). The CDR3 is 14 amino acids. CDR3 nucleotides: TGTGCCAGCAGCATGACAGGGGGGATCTACGAGCAGTACTTC. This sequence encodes CASSMTGGIYEQYF.

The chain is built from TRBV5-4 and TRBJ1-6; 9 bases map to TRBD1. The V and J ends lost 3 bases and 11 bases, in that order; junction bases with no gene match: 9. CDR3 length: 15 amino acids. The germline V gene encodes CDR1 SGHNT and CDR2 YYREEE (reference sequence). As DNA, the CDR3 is TGTGCCAGCAGCTCAAACGGACAGGGGCTAACACCCCTCCACTTT. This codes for CASSSNGQGLTPLHF.

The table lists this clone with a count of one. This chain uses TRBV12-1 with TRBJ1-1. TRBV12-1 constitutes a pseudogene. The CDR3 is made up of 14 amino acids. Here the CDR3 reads CASSSPTVNTEAFF. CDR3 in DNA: TGTGCCAGCAGCTCCCCGACGGTGAACACTGAAGCTTTCTTT.

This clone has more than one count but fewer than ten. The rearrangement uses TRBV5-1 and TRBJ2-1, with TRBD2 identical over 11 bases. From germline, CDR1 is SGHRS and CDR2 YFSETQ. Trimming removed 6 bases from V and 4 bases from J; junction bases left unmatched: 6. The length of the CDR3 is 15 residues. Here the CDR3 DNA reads TGCGCCAGCACCCAAACTAGCGGGGGTTACAATGAGCAGTTCTTC. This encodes CASTQTSGGYNEQFF.

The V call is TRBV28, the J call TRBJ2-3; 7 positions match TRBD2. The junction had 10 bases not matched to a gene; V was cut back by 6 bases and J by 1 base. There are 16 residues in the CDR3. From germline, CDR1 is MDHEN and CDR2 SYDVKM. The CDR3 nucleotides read TGTGCCAGCAGCCTGATACTCCGGGGGGGCACAGATACGCAGTATTTT. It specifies CASSLILRGGTDTQYF.

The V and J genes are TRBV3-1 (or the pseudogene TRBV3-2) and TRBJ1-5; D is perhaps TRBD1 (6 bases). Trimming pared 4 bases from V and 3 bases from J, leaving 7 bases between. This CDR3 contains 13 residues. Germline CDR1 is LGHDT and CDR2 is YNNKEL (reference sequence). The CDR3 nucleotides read TGTGCCAGCAGCCCAGGGGACAATCAGCCCCAGCATTTT. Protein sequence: CASSPGDNQPQHF.

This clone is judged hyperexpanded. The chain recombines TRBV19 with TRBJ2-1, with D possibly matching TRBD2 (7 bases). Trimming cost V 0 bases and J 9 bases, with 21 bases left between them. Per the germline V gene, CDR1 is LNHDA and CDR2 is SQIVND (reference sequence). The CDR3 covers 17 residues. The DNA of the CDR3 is TGTGCCAGTAGTATAGATCTATCGACAGGAGGGGGGGGTGAGCAGTTCTTC. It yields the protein CASSIDLSTGGGGEQFF.

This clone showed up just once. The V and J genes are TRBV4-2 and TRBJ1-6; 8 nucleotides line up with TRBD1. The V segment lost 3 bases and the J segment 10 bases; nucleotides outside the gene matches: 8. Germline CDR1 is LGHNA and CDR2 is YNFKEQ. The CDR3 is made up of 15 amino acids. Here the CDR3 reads CASSQGGTGISPLHF. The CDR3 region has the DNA TGTGCCAGCAGCCAGGGGGGGACAGGTATATCACCCCTCCACTTT.